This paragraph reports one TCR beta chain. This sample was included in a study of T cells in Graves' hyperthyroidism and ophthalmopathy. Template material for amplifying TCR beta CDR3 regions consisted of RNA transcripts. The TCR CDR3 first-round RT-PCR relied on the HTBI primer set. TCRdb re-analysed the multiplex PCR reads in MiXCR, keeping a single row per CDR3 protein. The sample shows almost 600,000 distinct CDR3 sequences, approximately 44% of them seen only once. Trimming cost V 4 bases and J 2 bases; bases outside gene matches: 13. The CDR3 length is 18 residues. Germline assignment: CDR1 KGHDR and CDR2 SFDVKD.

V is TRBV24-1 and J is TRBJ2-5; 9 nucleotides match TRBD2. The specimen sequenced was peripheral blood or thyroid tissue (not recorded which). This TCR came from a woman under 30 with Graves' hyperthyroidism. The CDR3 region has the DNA TGTGCCACCAGTGACCTGACTAGCGGACACAATGAGCAAGAGACCCAGTACTTC. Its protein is CATSDLTSGHNEQETQYF.